These T cell receptor beta chains were read from a single sample in a study of cytomegalovirus exposure and HLA in healthy donors. Generated by immunoSEQ multiplex PCR, the TCRdb table keeps only in-frame clones and is missing some. The sample lists approximately 170,000 clones, 65% to 85% seen once, with around 3% in the top ten. The sequenced material came from PBMCs. Receptors were obtained from a woman aged 35 to 49 in good health and CMV-seropositive. The CDR3 runs from the conserved cysteine through the conserved F or W. The D gene is left open where the match is weak. Only part of the rows carry a size: once, few, many, or a class if the clone is expanded.

D: -; size: -; V: TRBV7-9; length: 18; J: TRBJ1-5; CDR3: CASSLEVSRVNSNQPQHF
D: -; size: -; V: TRBV6-6; length: 16; J: TRBJ1-5; CDR3: CASSSPRRDSNQPQHF
D: -; size: once; V: TRBV19; length: 15; J: TRBJ1-2; CDR3: CASSIEGTANYGYTF
D: TRBD1; size: -; V: TRBV6-5; length: 12; J: TRBJ2-4; CDR3: CASSDRGNIQYF
D: TRBD1; size: -; V: TRBV27; length: 14; J: TRBJ1-6; CDR3: CASRWTGQNSPLHF
D: -; size: -; V: TRBV7-9; length: 15; J: TRBJ2-1; CDR3: CASSFIFRGGDEQFF
D: TRBD1; size: few; V: TRBV19; length: 15; J: TRBJ2-2; CDR3: CASHDRDRGLGELFF
D: TRBD2; size: -; V: TRBV5-1; length: 18; J: TRBJ2-1; CDR3: CASSDGTSGLSSYNEQFF
D: -; size: -; V: TRBV6-5; length: 14; J: TRBJ1-2; CDR3: CASRKQGVDYGYTF
D: -; size: once; V: TRBV19; length: 17; J: TRBJ1-4; CDR3: CASKNYGVRGTNEKLFF
D: TRBD2; size: -; V: TRBV27; length: 20; J: TRBJ2-1; CDR3: CASSSLVARGSGSSVNEQFF
D: -; size: once; V: TRBV2; length: 12; J: TRBJ2-1; CDR3: CASSGQYNEQFF
D: -; size: -; V: TRBV28; length: 14; J: TRBJ1-2; CDR3: CASSLGQSNYGYTF
D: -; size: -; V: TRBV19; length: 16; J: TRBJ1-2; CDR3: CASRGSTGLYNYGYTF
D: -; size: -; V: TRBV7-2; length: 15; J: TRBJ2-2; CDR3: CASSLSGGLTGELFF
D: TRBD1; size: -; V: TRBV28; length: 14; J: TRBJ1-2; CDR3: CASIIPGTGYGYTF
D: -; size: once; V: TRBV19; length: 13; J: TRBJ1-4; CDR3: CAGPGRDGEKLFF
D: -; size: -; V: TRBV7-9; length: 13; J: TRBJ2-5; CDR3: CASSSAGRETQYF
D: -; size: -; V: TRBV7-2; length: 13; J: TRBJ1-3; CDR3: CASMLTGGNTIYF
D: -; size: once; V: TRBV5-1; length: 14; J: TRBJ2-3; CDR3: CASSLTGSPDTQYF
D: -; size: -; V: TRBV6-5; length: 16; J: TRBJ2-1; CDR3: CASSYSVREHYNEQFF
D: -; size: -; V: TRBV27; length: 14; J: TRBJ2-7; CDR3: CASSFAGSTYEQYF
D: TRBD2; size: -; V: TRBV4-2; length: 16; J: TRBJ2-3; CDR3: CASSPEPGLAGNTQYF
D: TRBD2; size: once; V: TRBV5-4; length: 17; J: TRBJ2-2; CDR3: CASSLRRGTRRAGELFF
D: -; size: -; V: TRBV29-1; length: 11; J: TRBJ2-7; CDR3: CSVHRGGEQYF
D: -; size: few; V: TRBV7-8; length: 14; J: TRBJ1-3; CDR3: CASSRTGTGNTIYF
D: TRBD1; size: once; V: TRBV19; length: 13; J: TRBJ1-2; CDR3: CASSMDREGGYTF
D: TRBD1; size: -; V: TRBV6-6; length: 14; J: TRBJ2-2; CDR3: CASNFQQGLGELFF
D: -; size: -; V: TRBV19; length: 15; J: TRBJ1-4; CDR3: CASSIIRGQAEKLFF
D: TRBD1; size: -; V: TRBV4-3; length: 15; J: TRBJ1-2; CDR3: CASSREDRGLDGYTF
D: TRBD2; size: -; V: TRBV28; length: 16; J: TRBJ2-7; CDR3: CASSLSLAGGSYEQYF
D: -; size: -; V: TRBV5-6; length: 15; J: TRBJ2-5; CDR3: CASSLVGNRQETQYF
D: TRBD2; size: -; V: TRBV15; length: 18; J: TRBJ2-1; CDR3: CATSRVSGRDSSYNEQFF
D: TRBD2; size: -; V: TRBV6-5; length: 16; J: TRBJ2-1; CDR3: CASSSSTSGSGDEQFF
D: TRBD2; size: -; V: TRBV13; length: 16; J: TRBJ2-1; CDR3: CASSLGASGNYNEQFF
D: TRBD2; size: once; V: TRBV6-5; length: 15; J: TRBJ2-1; CDR3: CASSWVGGAGNEQFF
D: -; size: -; V: TRBV7-2; length: 12; J: TRBJ2-3; CDR3: CASSLVSDTQYF
D: -; size: few; V: TRBV10-1; length: 13; J: TRBJ2-2; CDR3: CASSRVPTGELFF
D: TRBD1; size: -; V: TRBV6-6; length: 15; J: TRBJ1-2; CDR3: CASSPGQGLTYGYTF
D: -; size: -; V: TRBV4-1; length: 16; J: -; CDR3: CASSQDRRGPGDEQYF
D: -; size: -; V: TRBV11-3; length: 14; J: TRBJ2-5; CDR3: CASSLTAGTETQYF
D: TRBD2; size: few; V: TRBV6-1; length: 14; J: TRBJ2-5; CDR3: CASTPSGGAQTQYF
D: TRBD2; size: -; V: TRBV4-2; length: 17; J: TRBJ2-1; CDR3: CASSQVAGHSSYNEQFF
D: TRBD1; size: -; V: TRBV6-5; length: 14; J: TRBJ1-4; CDR3: CASSKDRNSEKLFF
D: TRBD1; size: -; V: TRBV27; length: 13; J: TRBJ2-1; CDR3: CASGGQGLGEQFF
D: -; size: few; V: TRBV19; length: 13; J: TRBJ1-2; CDR3: CASNWGANYGYTF
D: TRBD1; size: -; V: TRBV11-2; length: 15; J: TRBJ1-1; CDR3: CASSPRTGERSEAFF
D: -; size: -; V: TRBV6-5; length: 14; J: TRBJ2-7; CDR3: CASRQTDSSYEQYF
D: TRBD1; size: -; V: TRBV10-3; length: 14; J: TRBJ2-4; CDR3: CAISEGTGDGIQYF
D: TRBD2; size: -; V: TRBV7-9; length: 17; J: TRBJ2-7; CDR3: CASSLMGGGSQAYEQYF
D: TRBD2; size: -; V: TRBV7-9; length: 15; J: TRBJ2-2; CDR3: CATCSGTPRTGELFF
D: TRBD1; size: -; V: TRBV29-1; length: 12; J: TRBJ2-5; CDR3: CSADRVGETQHF
D: TRBD1; size: once; V: TRBV2; length: 14; J: TRBJ1-2; CDR3: CASTEQGANYGYTF